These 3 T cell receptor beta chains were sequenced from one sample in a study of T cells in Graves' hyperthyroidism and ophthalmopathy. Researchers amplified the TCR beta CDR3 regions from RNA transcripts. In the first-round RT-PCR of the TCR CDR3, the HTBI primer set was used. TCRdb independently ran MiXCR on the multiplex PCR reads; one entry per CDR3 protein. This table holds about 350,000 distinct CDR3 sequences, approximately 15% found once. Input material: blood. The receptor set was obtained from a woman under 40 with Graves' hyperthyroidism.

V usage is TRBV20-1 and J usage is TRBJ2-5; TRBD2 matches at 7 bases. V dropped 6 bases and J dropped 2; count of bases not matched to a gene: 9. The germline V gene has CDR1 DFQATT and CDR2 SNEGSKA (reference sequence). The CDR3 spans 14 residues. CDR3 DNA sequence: TGCAGTGCGGGGAGGGAGGCGGTTCAAGAGACCCAGTACTTC. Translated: CSAGREAVQETQYF.

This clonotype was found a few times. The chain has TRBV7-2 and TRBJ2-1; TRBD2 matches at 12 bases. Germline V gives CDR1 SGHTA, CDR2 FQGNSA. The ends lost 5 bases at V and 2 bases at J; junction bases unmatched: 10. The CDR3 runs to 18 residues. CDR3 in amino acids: CASSPGAGTSGPYNEQFF. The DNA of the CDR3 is TGTGCCAGCAGCCCTGGTGCCGGGACTAGCGGGCCCTACAATGAGCAGTTCTTC.

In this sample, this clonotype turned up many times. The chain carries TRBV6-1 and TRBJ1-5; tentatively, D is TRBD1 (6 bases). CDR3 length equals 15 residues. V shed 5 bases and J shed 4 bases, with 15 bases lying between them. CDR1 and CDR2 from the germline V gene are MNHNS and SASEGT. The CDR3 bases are TGTGCCAGCAGTCCCATACGGGGGCCTAATCAGCCCCAGCATTTT. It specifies CASSPIRGPNQPQHF.